Listed here is a single T cell receptor (beta chain). Its antigen remains unknown. Here immunoSEQ multiplex PCR was the method, and the copy in TCRdb shows in-frame clones only, minus some. The sample includes about 73,000 clones, over 75% of them seen just once. The CDR3 loop spans 16 amino acids. The V end was cut by 1 base, the J end by 4 bases, with 15 bases between. CDR1 is KGHSH, CDR2 LQKENI, per germline. The data are from a study of OX40 agonist ivuxolimab in advanced cancers. Study observations and caveats: Low normalized T-cell clonal expansion was additionally recorded for some nonresponders.

Material: CD4+ or CD8+ T cells sorted from blood, obtained in a trial of the OX40 agonist ivuxolimab. V and J are TRBV18 and TRBJ2-3; D is possibly TRBD1 or TRBD2 (5 bases each). This sequence was found in an adult with an advanced solid tumor such as melanoma, head and neck, liver or kidney cancer. The CDR3 DNA sequence: TGTGCCAGCTCACCACTCCGAGGGGTCGCGGCAGATACGCAGTATTTT. Its translation: CASSPLRGVAADTQYF.